This entry concerns a single TCR beta chain. This specimen belongs to a study of T cells after yellow fever vaccination. Making TCR cDNA involved 5'RACE template switching, which added UMIs and a universal primer site. MiXCR was run by TCRdb on the 5' RACE reads, yielding one entry per CDR3 protein. Here the sample spans roughly 170,000 distinct CDR3 sequences, around 8.5% being singletons. V lost 6 bases and J lost 2, with 11 bases in between. Germline-derived CDR1 and CDR2 are SGDLS and YYNGEE. The CDR3 is made up of 14 amino acids. The chain carries TRBV9 and TRBJ2-2; D is possibly TRBD1 or TRBD2 (6 bases each). The sample was CD8+ T cells sorted from PBMCs, taken 45 days after the yellow fever booster vaccination. The clonotype originates from a young man who received the YFV17D yellow fever vaccine. Here the CDR3 reads CASNGGGNTGELFF. CDR3 bases: TGTGCCAGCAACGGGGGCGGCAACACCGGGGAGCTGTTTTTT.